This T cell receptor beta chain was observed in a study of blood T cell repertoires in COVID-19. Background on the study: Samples of COVID-19 (acute and convalescent) were obtained from the United States, Italy and Spain. T cells, B-cell-depleted T cells, or PBMCs provided the cDNA or gDNA that served as material.

V shed 1 base and J shed 7 bases, with 11 bases lying between them. The CDR3 length is 13 residues. CDR1 is MGHRA and CDR2 is YSYEKL in the germline V gene. Original analysis: Estimation of nucleated cell counts was performed using reference gene primer amplification. Data came from immunoSEQ multiplex PCR; TCRdb stores just in-frame clones and leaves some out. That table gives V, J and clone size, and the DNA gave D and trimming. This table has 100,000 to 150,000 clones, 85% to 90% appearing once. Sequenced material: peripheral blood. The TCR was taken from a woman older than 75 with acute or convalescent COVID-19. The J gene is TRBJ2-7, the V gene TRBV4-1, with D unclear. The CDR3 here is CASSQASTLEQYF. The CDR3 nucleotides read TGCGCCAGCAGCCAAGCCAGTACGCTGGAGCAGTACTTC.